Detailed here is one TCR beta chain. These data are taken from a study of monozygotic twins with inflammatory bowel disease. TCRdb re-called the 5' RACE reads; every CDR3 protein appears as one record, without DNA. This repertoire includes nearly 450,000 distinct CDR3 sequences. Looked up from germline, CDR1 is SGHRS and CDR2 is YFSETQ. The CDR3 loop spans 15 amino acids. V gene TRBV5-1 combines with J gene TRBJ1-4; TCRdb's D call, TRBD1, is unchecked because there is no DNA. The clonotype originates from a human donor with ulcerative colitis or Crohn's disease, or a healthy co-twin of an affected twin (not recorded which). The sample comprised blood. CDR3 loop: CASSLSGDPGEKLFF.